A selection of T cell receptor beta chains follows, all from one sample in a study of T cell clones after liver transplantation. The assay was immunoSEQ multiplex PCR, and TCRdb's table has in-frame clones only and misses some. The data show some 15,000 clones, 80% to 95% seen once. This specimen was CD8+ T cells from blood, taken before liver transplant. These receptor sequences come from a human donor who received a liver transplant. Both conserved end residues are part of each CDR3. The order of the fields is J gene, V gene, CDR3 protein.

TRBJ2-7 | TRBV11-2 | CASTLGPTYEQYF
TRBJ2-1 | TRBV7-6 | CASSLGFGDTEQFF
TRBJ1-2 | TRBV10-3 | CAIGRGAYGYTF
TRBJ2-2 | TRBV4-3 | CASSQGGTGGSGELFF
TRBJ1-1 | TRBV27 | CASSLGTGGTEAFF
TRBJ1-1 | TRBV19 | CASVSPNTEAFF
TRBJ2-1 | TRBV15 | CATSRDLAGGRWGEQFF
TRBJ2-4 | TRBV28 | CASSSPDYGRATGANIQYF
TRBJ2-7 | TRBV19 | CASSIGLAGYEQYF
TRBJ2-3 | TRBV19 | CASSSDTQYF
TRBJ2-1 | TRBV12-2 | CASRFPSGRTDYNEQFF
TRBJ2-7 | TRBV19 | CASSTGLAGAGRYEQYF
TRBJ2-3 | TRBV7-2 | CASSSTFSGPTDTQYF
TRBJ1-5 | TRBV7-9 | CASSHTKDRYSNQPQHF
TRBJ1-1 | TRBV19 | CASIGGLENTEAFF
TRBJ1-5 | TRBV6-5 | CASSRFQGKHQPQHF
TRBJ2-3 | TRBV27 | CASSLSRLAGDTQYF